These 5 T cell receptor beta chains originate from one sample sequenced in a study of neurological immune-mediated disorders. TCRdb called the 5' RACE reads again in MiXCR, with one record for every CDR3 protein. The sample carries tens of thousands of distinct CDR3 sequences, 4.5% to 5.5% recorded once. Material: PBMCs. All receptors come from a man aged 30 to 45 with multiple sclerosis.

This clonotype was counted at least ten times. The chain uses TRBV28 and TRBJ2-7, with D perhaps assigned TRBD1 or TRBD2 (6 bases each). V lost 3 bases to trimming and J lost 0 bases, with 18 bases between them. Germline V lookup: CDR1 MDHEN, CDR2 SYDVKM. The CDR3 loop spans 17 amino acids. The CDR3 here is CASSFPSKGGHSYEQYV. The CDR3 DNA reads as TGTGCCAGCAGTTTTCCCTCAAAGGGGGGACACTCCTACGAGCAGTACGTC.

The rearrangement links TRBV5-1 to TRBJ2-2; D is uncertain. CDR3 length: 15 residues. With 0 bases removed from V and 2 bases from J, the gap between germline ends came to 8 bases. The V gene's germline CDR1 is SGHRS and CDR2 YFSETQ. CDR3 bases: TGCGCCAGCAGCTTGGTGGATCCTAACACCGGGGAGCTGTTTTTT. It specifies CASSLVDPNTGELFF.

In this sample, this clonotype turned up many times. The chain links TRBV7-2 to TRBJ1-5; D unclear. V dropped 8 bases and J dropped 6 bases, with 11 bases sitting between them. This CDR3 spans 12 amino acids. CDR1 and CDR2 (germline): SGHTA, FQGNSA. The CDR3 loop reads CASSRRGQPQHF. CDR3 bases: TGTGCCAGCTCCCGACGGGGTCAGCCCCAGCATTTT.

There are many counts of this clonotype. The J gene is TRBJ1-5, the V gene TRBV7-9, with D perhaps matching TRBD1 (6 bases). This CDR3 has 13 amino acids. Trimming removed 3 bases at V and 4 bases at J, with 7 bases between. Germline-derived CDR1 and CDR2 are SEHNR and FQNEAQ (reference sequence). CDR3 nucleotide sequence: TGTGCCAGCAGCTTCGGACAGAATCAGCCCCAGCATTTT. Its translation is CASSFGQNQPQHF.

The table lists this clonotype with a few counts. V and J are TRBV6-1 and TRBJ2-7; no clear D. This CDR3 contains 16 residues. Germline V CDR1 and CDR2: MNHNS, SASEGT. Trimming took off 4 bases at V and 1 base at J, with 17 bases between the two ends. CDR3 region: CASSGFEFGRSYEQYF. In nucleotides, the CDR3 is TGTGCCAGCAGTGGCTTTGAGTTCGGCAGGTCCTACGAGCAGTACTTC.